The 7 T cell receptor beta chains below come from one sample, sequenced in a study of T cells in Graves' hyperthyroidism and ophthalmopathy. Amplified regions were TCR beta CDR3 sequences from RNA transcripts. The primer set for the first-round RT-PCR of the TCR CDR3 was HTBI. TCRdb independently ran MiXCR on the multiplex PCR reads; one entry per CDR3 protein. The table includes 380,000 or so distinct CDR3 sequences, roughly 13% detected once. Sequencing input: blood. These receptors were taken from a man aged 25 to 40 with Graves' hyperthyroidism that later progressed to Graves' ophthalmopathy.

This clonotype was seen repeatedly, ten times or more. V is TRBV5-1 and J is TRBJ2-1, with D unresolved. The CDR3 contains 12 residues. Trimming cost V 2 bases and J 5 bases, with 5 bases left between them. Germline V gene lookup returns CDR1 SGHRS and CDR2 YFSETQ. The CDR3 bases are TGCGCCAGCAGCTTTACGAACAATGAGCAGTTCTTC. This sequence encodes CASSFTNNEQFF.

In this sample, this clonotype turned up a few times. V is TRBV7-9 and J is TRBJ2-7; the match to TRBD1 covers 9 bases. The CDR3 runs 14 residues. The V gene end was trimmed by 4 bases and the J gene end by 6 bases; junction bases not matched to a gene: 7. CDR1 SEHNR and CDR2 FQNEAQ come from the germline V gene (reference sequence). The CDR3 here is CASSSPGQGTEQYF. In nucleotides, the CDR3 is TGTGCCAGCAGCTCTCCGGGACAGGGAACCGAGCAGTACTTC.

With respect to this clonotype: Being one base from a much bigger clone, this may be a read error. Here the CDR3 omits its conserved ending phenylalanine or tryptophan, so a read error is the likely source. The gene calls are TRBV11-3 and TRBJ1-2; no definite D call. This CDR3 spans 13 amino acids. CDR1 SGHNT and CDR2 YENEEA come from the germline V gene. The ends were cut back, 5 bases at V and 6 bases at J, with 13 bases in the middle. The CDR3 sequence: CASSPRESDGYTS. In DNA form, the CDR3 reads TGTGCCAGCAGCCCCCGGGAATCGGATGGCTACACCTCC.

This clonotype occurred a few times. The genes are TRBV6-6 and TRBJ1-5; 9 bases align to TRBD1. The V and J ends lost 0 bases and 2 bases, in that order; junction bases with no gene match: 8. Germline assignment: CDR1 MNHNY and CDR2 SVGAGI (reference sequence). The CDR3 totals 18 residues. DNA of the CDR3: TGTGCCAGCAGTTACTCGAATACAGGGGGCCGTGGCAATCAGCCCCAGCATTTT. Translated: CASSYSNTGGRGNQPQHF.

This clonotype was seen a handful of times. The chain has TRBV4-2 and TRBJ2-3; 10 bases are a match to TRBD2. Unmatched junction bases numbered 6, after V lost 1 base and J lost 2 bases. CDR1 and CDR2 from the germline V gene are LGHNA and YNFKEQ. The CDR3 length is 17 residues. DNA of the CDR3: TGTGCCAGCAGCCAAGGTTTAGCGGGGGGAGACACAGATACGCAGTATTTT. This codes for CASSQGLAGGDTDTQYF.

This clonotype was found many times. The chain combines TRBV28 with TRBJ1-1; 8 bases fit TRBD1. Per the germline V gene, CDR1 is MDHEN and CDR2 is SYDVKM. V lost 9 bases, J lost 7 bases, and 16 bases stayed unmatched. The CDR3 runs 15 residues. The CDR3 here is CASTRRFQGAVEAFF. CDR3 in DNA: TGTGCCAGTACACGAAGATTCCAGGGGGCGGTTGAAGCTTTCTTT.

This clonotype has a count of ten or more. CDR3 nucleotides: TGCGCCAGCAGAGCCCACACAGGGGTCGACGGGGAGCTGTTTTTT. Amino acid sequence: CASRAHTGVDGELFF. The chain employs TRBV5-1 and TRBJ2-2; 7 bases fit TRBD1. Germline V gene lookup returns CDR1 SGHRS and CDR2 YFSETQ. This CDR3 has 15 residues. V was pared by 5 bases and J by 7 bases, with 11 bases of the junction left unmatched.